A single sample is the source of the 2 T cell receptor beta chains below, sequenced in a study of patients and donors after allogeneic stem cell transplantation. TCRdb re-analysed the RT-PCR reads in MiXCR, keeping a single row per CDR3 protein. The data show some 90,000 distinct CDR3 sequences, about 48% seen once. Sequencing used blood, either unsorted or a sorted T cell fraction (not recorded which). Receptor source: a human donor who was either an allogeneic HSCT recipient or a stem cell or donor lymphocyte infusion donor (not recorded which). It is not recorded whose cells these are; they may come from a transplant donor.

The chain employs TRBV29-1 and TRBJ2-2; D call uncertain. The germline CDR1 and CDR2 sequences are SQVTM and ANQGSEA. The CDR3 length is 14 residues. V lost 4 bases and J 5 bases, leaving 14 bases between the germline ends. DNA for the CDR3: TGCAGCGTTGCTCGGCAGCCTGGGACCGGGGAGCTGTTTTTT. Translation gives CSVARQPGTGELFF.

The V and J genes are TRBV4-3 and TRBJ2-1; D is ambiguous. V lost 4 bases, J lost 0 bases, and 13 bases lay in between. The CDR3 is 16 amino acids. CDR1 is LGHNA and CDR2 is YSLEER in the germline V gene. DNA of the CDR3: TGCGCCAGCAGCCTTGAGGCGACTTTCTCCTACAATGAGCAGTTCTTC. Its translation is CASSLEATFSYNEQFF.